The source of this T cell receptor (beta chain) is a study of blood T cell repertoires in COVID-19. Study background: Samples of COVID-19 (acute and convalescent) were obtained from the United States, Italy and Spain. Sources were T cells, B-cell-depleted T cells, or PBMCs; the material itself was cDNA or gDNA.

Original data processing: Estimates of nucleated cell counts were drawn from the amplification of reference gene primers. Assay used: immunoSEQ multiplex PCR; TCRdb lists only in-frame clones, some missing. The DNA gave D and trimming, while V, J and clone size come from that table. The table has about 81,000 clones, roughly 88% seen once; the top ten hold around 4.8%. In its sample, this clone was seen once. The length of the CDR3 is 18 residues. J gave up 4 bases and V 7 bases, and 15 bases lay outside the gene matches. The germline CDR1 and CDR2 sequences are SNHLY and FYNNEI. The J gene is TRBJ2-2, the V gene TRBV2, with TRBD2 matching 10 bases. This sequence was found in a woman aged 80 or older with acute or convalescent COVID-19. The sequencing input was peripheral blood. The CDR3 DNA follows: TGTGCCAGCACCCTGACACCAGCGGGAGGGCTGTTCACCGGGGAGCTGTTTTTT. Translating gives CASTLTPAGGLFTGELFF.